This T cell receptor (beta chain) was captured by sequencing in a study of T cell changes during pregnancy in multiple sclerosis. Profiling relied on immunoSEQ multiplex PCR, and the TCRdb table lists in-frame clones only, not all of them. Among 90,000 to 150,000 clones listed, roughly 92% were seen once. The sequence derives from a female donor with multiple sclerosis, enrolled in a pregnancy study. Material: peripheral blood, obtained before pregnancy.

The CDR3 DNA is TGCGCCAGCAGTGAGTCCCCCGGGAAAGAGACCCAGTACTTC. Encoded protein: CASSESPGKETQYF. The chain uses TRBV10-1 and TRBJ2-5, with D possibly being TRBD2 (5 bases). Germline CDR1 reads WNHNN; CDR2 reads SYGVQD (reference sequence). V was clipped by 0 bases and J by 3 bases, with 8 bases between them. The CDR3 has 14 amino acids.